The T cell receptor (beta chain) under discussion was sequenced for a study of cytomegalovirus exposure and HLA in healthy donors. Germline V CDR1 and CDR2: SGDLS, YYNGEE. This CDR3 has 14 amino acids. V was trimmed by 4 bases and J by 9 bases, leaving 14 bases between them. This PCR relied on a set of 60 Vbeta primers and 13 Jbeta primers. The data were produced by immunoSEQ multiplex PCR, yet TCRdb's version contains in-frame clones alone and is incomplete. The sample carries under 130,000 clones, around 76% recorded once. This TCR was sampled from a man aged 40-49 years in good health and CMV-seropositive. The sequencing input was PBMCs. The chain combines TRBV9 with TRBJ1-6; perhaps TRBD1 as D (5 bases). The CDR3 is CASSQDGALSPLHF. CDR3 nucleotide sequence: TGTGCCAGCAGCCAGGATGGGGCCCTTTCACCCCTCCACTTT.